This paragraph covers one T cell receptor beta chain sequence. The CDR3 length is 13 residues. Trimming removed 7 bases from V and 7 bases from J, with 14 bases in between. In germline, CDR1 is MNHEY, CDR2 SVGAGI. This sample is drawn from a study of blood T cell repertoires in COVID-19. Across the study: COVID-19 samples from acute and convalescent phases originated in the United States, Italy and Spain. PBMCs, B-cell-depleted T cells, or T cells provided the cDNA or gDNA that made up the material.

Under the authors' procedure: Amplification of reference gene primers was used by the study to estimate nucleated cell counts. Repertoires were generated with immunoSEQ multiplex PCR, while TCRdb's copy carries only in-frame clones and drops some. The D gene and trimming were derived from the DNA, and the V and J assignments and clone size from that table. The sample comprises around 100,000 clones, over 75% of which are singletons, and about 13% rests with the top ten. This sequence joins TRBV6-5 and TRBJ1-5, with D perhaps matching TRBD1 (6 bases). Sequenced material: peripheral blood. This clonotype was sampled from a human donor in a cohort sampled during active COVID-19. The CDR3 region is CASIQGSGQPQHF. The CDR3 DNA reads as TGTGCCAGCATACAGGGATCGGGCCAGCCCCAGCATTTT.